Reported below is one T cell receptor (beta chain). What it binds is unknown. The V gene's germline CDR1 is MGHRA and CDR2 YSYEKL. V was pared by 1 base and J by 1 base, with 10 bases between. The CDR3 has 15 residues. Repertoires were generated with immunoSEQ multiplex PCR, while TCRdb's copy carries only in-frame clones and drops some. This table holds about 2.4 million clones, 93% found once. These data come from a study of shared clonotypes between healthy human individuals. Study-wide results and caveats: Lower generation probabilities were found for non-shared clonotypes than for those shared by all four donors.

The source of this sequence is a man younger than 30 in good health. Some clones in this sample may be carry-over from other donors' samples. What was sequenced was naive CD4+ T cells from PBMCs. Documented subset: CD45RA+ positively selected. V usage is TRBV4-1 and J usage is TRBJ1-1; unclear D gene. Here the CDR3 reads CASSQVGRKNTEAFF. The CDR3 DNA reads as TGCGCCAGCAGCCAAGTCGGGCGGAAGAACACTGAAGCTTTCTTT.